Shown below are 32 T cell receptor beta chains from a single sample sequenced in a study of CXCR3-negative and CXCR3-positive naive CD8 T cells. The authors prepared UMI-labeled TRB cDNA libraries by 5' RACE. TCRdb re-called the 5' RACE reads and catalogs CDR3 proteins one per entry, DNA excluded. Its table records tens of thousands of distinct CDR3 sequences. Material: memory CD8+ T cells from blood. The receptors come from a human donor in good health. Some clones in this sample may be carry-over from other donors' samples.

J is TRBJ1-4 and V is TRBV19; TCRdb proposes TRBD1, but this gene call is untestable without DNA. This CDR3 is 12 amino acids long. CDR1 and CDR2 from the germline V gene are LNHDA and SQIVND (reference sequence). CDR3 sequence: CASSVAGGELFF.

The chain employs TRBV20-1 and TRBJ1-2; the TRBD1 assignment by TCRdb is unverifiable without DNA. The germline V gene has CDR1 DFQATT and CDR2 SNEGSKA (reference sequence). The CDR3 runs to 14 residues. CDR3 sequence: CSARDDREGYGYTF.

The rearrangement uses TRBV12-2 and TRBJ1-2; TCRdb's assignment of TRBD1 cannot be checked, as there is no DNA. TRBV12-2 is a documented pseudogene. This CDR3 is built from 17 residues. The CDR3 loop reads CASRRPRASVPYGGYTF.

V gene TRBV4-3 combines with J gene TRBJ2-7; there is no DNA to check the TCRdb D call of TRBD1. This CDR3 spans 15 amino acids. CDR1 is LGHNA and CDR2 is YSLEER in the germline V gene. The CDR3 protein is CASSQDRGAPYEQYF.

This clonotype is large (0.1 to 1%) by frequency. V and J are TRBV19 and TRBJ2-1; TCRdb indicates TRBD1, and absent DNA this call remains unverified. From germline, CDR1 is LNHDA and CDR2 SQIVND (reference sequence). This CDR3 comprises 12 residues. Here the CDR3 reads CASSIGGHQQFF.

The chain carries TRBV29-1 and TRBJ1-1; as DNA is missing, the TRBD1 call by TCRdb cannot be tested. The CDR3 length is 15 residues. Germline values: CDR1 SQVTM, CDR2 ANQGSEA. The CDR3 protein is CSVGGQGAFHTEAFF.

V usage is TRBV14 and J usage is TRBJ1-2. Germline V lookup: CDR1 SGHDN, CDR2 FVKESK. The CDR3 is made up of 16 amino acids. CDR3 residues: CASSQDIGSTLYGYTF.

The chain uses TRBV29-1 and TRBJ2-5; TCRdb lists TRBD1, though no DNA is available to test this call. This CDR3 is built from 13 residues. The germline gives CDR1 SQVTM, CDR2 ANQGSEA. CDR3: CSVELPGWDTQYF.

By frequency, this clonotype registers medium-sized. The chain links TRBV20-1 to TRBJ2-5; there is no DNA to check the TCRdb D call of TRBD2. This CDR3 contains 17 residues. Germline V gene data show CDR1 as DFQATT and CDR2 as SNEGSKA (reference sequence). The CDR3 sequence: CSARDGTSGRSTETQYF.

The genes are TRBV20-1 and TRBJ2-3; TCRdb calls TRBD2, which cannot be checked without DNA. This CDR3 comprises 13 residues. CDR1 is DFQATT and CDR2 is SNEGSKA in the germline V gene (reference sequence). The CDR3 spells CSALAGHTDTQYF.

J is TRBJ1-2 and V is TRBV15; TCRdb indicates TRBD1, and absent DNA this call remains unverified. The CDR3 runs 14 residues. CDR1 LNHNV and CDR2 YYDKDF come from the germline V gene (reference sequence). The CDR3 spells CATSRVGKGYGYTF. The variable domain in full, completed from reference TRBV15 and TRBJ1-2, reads DAMVIQNPRYQVTQFGKPVTLSCSQTLNHNVMYWYQQKSSQAPKLLFHYYDKDFNNEADTPDNFQSRRPNTSFCFLDIRSPGLGDTAMYLCATSRVGKGYGYTFGSGTRLTVV.

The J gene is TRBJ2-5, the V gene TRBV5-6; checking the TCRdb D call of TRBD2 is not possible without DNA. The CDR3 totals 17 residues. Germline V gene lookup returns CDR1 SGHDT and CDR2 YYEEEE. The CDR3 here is CASSLWWLAGGEETQYF.

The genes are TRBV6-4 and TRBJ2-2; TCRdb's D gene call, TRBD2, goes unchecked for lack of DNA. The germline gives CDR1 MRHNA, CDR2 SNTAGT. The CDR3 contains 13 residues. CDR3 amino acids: CASSKEDTGELFF.

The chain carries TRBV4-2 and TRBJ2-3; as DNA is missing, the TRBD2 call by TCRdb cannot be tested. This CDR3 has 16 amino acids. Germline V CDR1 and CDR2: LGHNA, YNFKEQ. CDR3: CASSQETSGSPDTQYF.

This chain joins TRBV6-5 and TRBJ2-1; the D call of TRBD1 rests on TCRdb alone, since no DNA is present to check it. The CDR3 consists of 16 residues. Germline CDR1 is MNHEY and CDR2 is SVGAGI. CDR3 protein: CASSESPGTGGNEQFF.

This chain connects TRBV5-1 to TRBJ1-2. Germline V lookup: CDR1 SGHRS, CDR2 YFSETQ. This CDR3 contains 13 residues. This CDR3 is CASSLGAVYGYTF.

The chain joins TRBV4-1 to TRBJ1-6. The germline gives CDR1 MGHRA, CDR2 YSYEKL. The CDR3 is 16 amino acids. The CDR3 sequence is CASSQEAKGYDSPLHF.

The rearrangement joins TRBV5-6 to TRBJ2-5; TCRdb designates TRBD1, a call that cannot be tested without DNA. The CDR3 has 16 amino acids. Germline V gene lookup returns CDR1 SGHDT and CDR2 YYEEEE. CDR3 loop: CASSLVSGTAQETQYF.

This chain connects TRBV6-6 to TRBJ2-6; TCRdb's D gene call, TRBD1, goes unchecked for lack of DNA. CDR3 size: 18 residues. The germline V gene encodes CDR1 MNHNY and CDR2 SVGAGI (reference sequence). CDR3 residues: CASSPQQGGSSGANVLTF.

CDR3 amino acids: CASTPLSLGGYEQYF. The chain combines TRBV7-2 with TRBJ2-7; no DNA is available, so the TRBD1 call from TCRdb remains unchecked. The V gene's germline CDR1 is SGHTA and CDR2 FQGNSA. The CDR3 is 15 residues long.

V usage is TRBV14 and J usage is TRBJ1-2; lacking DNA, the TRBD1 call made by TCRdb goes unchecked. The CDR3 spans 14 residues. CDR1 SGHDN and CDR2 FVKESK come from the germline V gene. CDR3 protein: CASSYGTGAEGYTF.

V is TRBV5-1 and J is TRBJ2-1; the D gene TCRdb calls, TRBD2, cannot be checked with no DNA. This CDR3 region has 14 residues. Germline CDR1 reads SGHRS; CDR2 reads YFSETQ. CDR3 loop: CASSLAGEGNEQFF. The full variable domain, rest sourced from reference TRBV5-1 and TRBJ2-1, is KAGVTQTPRYLIKTRGQQVTLSCSPISGHRSVSWYQQTPGQGLQFLFEYFSETQRNKGNFPGRFSGRQFSNSRSEMNVSTLELGDSALYLCASSLAGEGNEQFFGPGTRLTVL.

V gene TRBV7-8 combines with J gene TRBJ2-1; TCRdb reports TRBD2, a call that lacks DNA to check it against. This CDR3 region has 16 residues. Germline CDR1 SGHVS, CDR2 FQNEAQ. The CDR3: CASSLRLAGAYNEQFF.

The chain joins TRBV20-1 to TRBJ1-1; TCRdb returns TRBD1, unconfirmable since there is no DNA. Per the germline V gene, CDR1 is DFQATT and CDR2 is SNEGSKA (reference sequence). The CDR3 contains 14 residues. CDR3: CSANRENQNTEAFF.

The CDR3 reads CASSYGDEQYF. The chain employs TRBV6-6 and TRBJ2-7. In germline, CDR1 is MNHNY, CDR2 SVGAGI (reference sequence). The CDR3 sequence is 11 residues long.

This CDR3 reads CSVEAGVGYEQYF. The chain carries TRBV29-1 and TRBJ2-7; TCRdb proposes TRBD2, but this gene call is untestable without DNA. CDR1 is SQVTM, CDR2 ANQGSEA, per germline. The CDR3 consists of 13 residues.

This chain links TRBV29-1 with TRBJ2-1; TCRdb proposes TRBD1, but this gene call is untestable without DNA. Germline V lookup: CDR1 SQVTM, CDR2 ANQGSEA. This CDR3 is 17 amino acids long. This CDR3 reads CSVETAPGLGSYNEQFF.

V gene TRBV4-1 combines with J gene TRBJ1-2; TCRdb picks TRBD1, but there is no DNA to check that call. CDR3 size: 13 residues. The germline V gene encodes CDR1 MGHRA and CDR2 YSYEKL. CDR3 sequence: CASSFDRNDGYTF.

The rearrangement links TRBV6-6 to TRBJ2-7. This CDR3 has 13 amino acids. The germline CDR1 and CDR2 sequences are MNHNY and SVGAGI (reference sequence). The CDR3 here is CANSYEVLYEQYF.

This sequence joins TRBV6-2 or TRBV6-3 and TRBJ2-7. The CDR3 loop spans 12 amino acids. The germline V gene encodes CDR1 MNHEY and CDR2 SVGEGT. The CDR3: CATPWVSYEQYF.

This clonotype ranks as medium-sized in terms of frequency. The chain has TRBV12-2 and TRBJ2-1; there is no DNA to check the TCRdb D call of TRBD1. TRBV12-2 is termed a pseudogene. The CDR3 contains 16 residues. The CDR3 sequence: CASRCPMRASYNEQFF.

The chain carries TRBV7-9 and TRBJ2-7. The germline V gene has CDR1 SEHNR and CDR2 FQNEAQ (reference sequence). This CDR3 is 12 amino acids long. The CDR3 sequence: CASSLIVYEQYF.